This section outlines one T cell receptor (beta chain) sequence together with its context. The antigen remains undetermined. CDR1 and CDR2 (germline): LGHNA, YNFKEQ. The CDR3 runs 18 residues. The V gene end was trimmed by 1 base and the J gene end by 3 bases; junction bases not matched to a gene: 12. The entry originates in a study of cytomegalovirus exposure and HLA in healthy donors. Study-wide background: The study placed over 65% of its approximately 360 genotyped donors in the Caucasian-associated ancestry cluster.

Study-level points and caveats: Cytomegalovirus status, reportedly, was diagnosed with high specificity and sensitivity by the classifier.

The PCR made use of 60 Vbeta and 13 Jbeta primers. Profiled with immunoSEQ multiplex PCR; TCRdb holds only in-frame clones, not every one. This sample's clone table lists tens of thousands of clones. The chain has TRBV4-2 and TRBJ2-3, with 8 bases lining up with TRBD2. The TCR originated in a man aged 25-45 years in good health and CMV-seronegative. Sequences were obtained from PBMCs. The CDR3 region has the DNA TGTGCCAGCAGCCAAGGGGCGGGGGCTAGCGGGTCGACAGATACGCAGTATTTT. It is translated as CASSQGAGASGSTDTQYF.